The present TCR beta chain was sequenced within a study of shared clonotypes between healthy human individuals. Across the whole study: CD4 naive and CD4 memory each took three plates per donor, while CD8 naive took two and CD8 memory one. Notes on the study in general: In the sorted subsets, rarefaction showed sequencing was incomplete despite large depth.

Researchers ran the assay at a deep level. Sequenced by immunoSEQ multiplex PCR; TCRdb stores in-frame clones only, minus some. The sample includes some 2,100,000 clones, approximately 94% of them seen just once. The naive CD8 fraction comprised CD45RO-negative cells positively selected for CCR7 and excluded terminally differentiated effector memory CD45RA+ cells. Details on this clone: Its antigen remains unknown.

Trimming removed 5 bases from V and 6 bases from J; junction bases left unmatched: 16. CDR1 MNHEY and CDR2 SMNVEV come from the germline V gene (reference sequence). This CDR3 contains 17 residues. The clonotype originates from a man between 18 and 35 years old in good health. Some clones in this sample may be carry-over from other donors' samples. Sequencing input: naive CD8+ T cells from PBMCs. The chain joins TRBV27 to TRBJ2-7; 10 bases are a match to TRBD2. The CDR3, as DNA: TGTGCCAGCAGTCCCCTTTGGGTTAGCGGGAGGATAAGCGAGCAGTACTTC. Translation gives CASSPLWVSGRISEQYF.